These 27 T cell receptor beta chains came from one sample sequenced in a study of neurological immune-mediated disorders. TCRdb independently ran MiXCR on the 5' RACE reads; one entry per CDR3 protein. The sample holds more than 50,000 distinct CDR3 sequences; roughly 3.6% are singletons and the top ten take 1% to 1.5%. The sample was PBMCs. Receptors were obtained from a man younger than 45 with multiple sclerosis.

This clonotype was seen ten or more times. The V gene is TRBV28, the J gene TRBJ2-7, with 7 bases matching TRBD1. The CDR3 totals 17 residues. Losses at the gene ends were 5 bases for V and 7 bases for J; bases not matched to a gene: 20. The germline V gene has CDR1 MDHEN and CDR2 SYDVKM. The CDR3 spells CASSLYSQGPYSGEQYF. The CDR3 DNA is TGTGCCAGCAGTCTCTACTCACAGGGGCCGTACTCTGGGGAGCAGTACTTC.

Of note for this clonotype: The junction does not match germline at one end; this may be a read error. The chain combines TRBV27 with TRBJ1-5, with 7 bases identical to TRBD1. Germline V gives CDR1 MNHEY, CDR2 SMNVEV (reference sequence). The CDR3 covers 12 residues. The CDR3 sequence: CASSSRQGNQNF. CDR3 coding DNA: TGTGCCAGCAGTTCACGACAGGGCAACCAGAATTTT.

Many counts were recorded for this clonotype. J is TRBJ2-5 and V is TRBV20-1; D may be TRBD1 (6 bases). The CDR3 is made up of 15 amino acids. Per germline, CDR1 DFQATT and CDR2 SNEGSKA (reference sequence). CDR3 in amino acids: CSTRRNRVDSETQYF. The CDR3 nucleotides are TGCAGCACCAGACGTAACAGGGTTGATTCGGAGACCCAGTACTTC.

The table lists this clonotype with many counts. The V and J genes are TRBV12-3 or TRBV12-4 and TRBJ2-3; no firm D call. The CDR3 loop spans 14 amino acids. The V and J ends lost 0 bases and 0 bases respectively, with 4 bases between them. The CDR3 region has the DNA TGTGCCAGCAGTTTAGCGCCAAGCACAGATACGCAGTATTTT. Protein product: CASSLAPSTDTQYF.

The table lists this clonotype with many counts. The CDR3 sequence: CAERRRVEETQYF. The CDR3 bases are TGTGCCGAGAGGCGAAGGGTGGAGGAGACCCAGTACTTC. This chain uses TRBV12-3 or TRBV12-4 with TRBJ2-5; no firm D call. The V end lost 11 bases, the J end lost 5 bases, and 18 bases lay between the germline ends. The CDR3 contains 13 residues.

This clonotype appeared many times. V gene TRBV28 combines with J gene TRBJ2-7; the D gene is possibly TRBD2 (5 bases). V was pared by 7 bases and J by 9 bases, with 16 bases between. This CDR3 region has 12 residues. CDR1 MDHEN and CDR2 SYDVKM come from the germline V gene. The CDR3 DNA is TGTGCCAGCACCTCCGGGGTGGTCGGGCAGTACTTC. Translated: CASTSGVVGQYF.

V is TRBV5-1 and J is TRBJ1-4; 8 positions agree with TRBD1. CDR1 and CDR2 (germline): SGHRS, YFSETQ. The trim removed 3 bases at V and 8 bases at J, leaving 12 bases unmatched. The CDR3 totals 16 residues. The chain's CDR3 is CASSWGTGFGREKLFF. The DNA for the CDR3 is TGCGCCAGCAGCTGGGGGACAGGCTTCGGTAGGGAAAAACTGTTTTTT.

This clonotype was detected many times. The chain couples TRBV28 to TRBJ1-1; no clear D. Between the trimmed V and J ends, which lost 6 bases and 1 base, there was a span of 9 bases. This CDR3 is 13 amino acids long. Germline lookup yields CDR1 MDHEN and CDR2 SYDVKM. The DNA for the CDR3 is TGTGCCAGCAGCAACCTGGGGAACACTGAAGCTTTCTTT. This gives the protein CASSNLGNTEAFF.

This clonotype occurred many times. The rearrangement links TRBV12-3 or TRBV12-4 to TRBJ2-3, with D unclear. This CDR3 comprises 14 residues. V was shortened by 3 bases and J by 2 bases, with 9 bases between the two germline ends. Written as DNA, the CDR3 is TGTGCCAGCAGTTTCCGTCCCCTCACAGATACGCAGTATTTT. Its protein product is CASSFRPLTDTQYF.

Regarding this clonotype: This may arise from a read error, as a much more abundant clone is one base away. This chain connects TRBV12-3 or TRBV12-4 to TRBJ1-2; 9 nucleotides agree with TRBD1. The CDR3 covers 14 residues. Written as DNA, the CDR3 is TGTGCCAACAGTTTGGACAGGGGAGGCTATGGCTACACCTTC. Translated: CANSLDRGGYGYTF.

This clonotype was seen ten or more times. The chain recombines TRBV7-2 with TRBJ2-3; no clear D gene. Between the trimmed V and J ends, which lost 1 base and 2 bases, there was a span of 7 bases. The CDR3 length is 14 residues. Germline V lookup: CDR1 SGHTA, CDR2 FQGNSA. DNA for the CDR3: TGTGCCAGCAGCTTAGGACCGAACACAGATACGCAGTATTTT. This codes for CASSLGPNTDTQYF.

This clonotype came up many times. The genes are TRBV20-1 and TRBJ2-5; maybe TRBD1 (5 bases). CDR1 is DFQATT and CDR2 is SNEGSKA in the germline V gene (reference sequence). V lost 8 bases and J 2 bases, leaving 12 bases between the germline ends. The CDR3 extends over 12 amino acids. The CDR3 DNA is TGCAGTTCAGGAAGGGGACAAGAGACCCAGTACTTC. The encoded protein is CSSGRGQETQYF.

In this sample, this clonotype turned up many times. This chain connects TRBV12-3 or TRBV12-4 to TRBJ1-5; no firm D call. V shed 3 bases and J shed 4 bases, with 7 bases lying between them. The CDR3 contains 13 residues. CDR3 residues: CASSFKPNQPQHF. For the CDR3, the DNA is TGTGCCAGCAGTTTCAAGCCTAATCAGCCCCAGCATTTT.

As regards this clonotype: This could be a read error, since a much larger clone is one nucleotide away. The chain employs TRBV5-1 and TRBJ2-7; unclear D gene. Germline V lookup: CDR1 SGHRS, CDR2 YFSETQ. Deletions cut 1 base from V and 5 bases from J, with 7 bases between. The CDR3 is 12 amino acids. Here the CDR3 DNA reads TGCGCCAGCAGCTTGACCGCGGACGAGCAGTACTTC. Residues: CASSLTADEQYF.

In this sample, this clonotype turned up many times. The gene calls are TRBV5-1 and TRBJ2-7; a possible D gene is TRBD1 (5 bases). This CDR3 spans 13 amino acids. CDR1 and CDR2 from the germline V gene are SGHRS and YFSETQ. V was cut by 3 bases and J by 4 bases, with 11 bases left in between. For the CDR3, the DNA is TGCGCCAGCAGCTACCTAGGGGATTACGAGCAGTACTTC. It encodes CASSYLGDYEQYF.

This clonotype was counted at least ten times. The chain couples TRBV29-1 to TRBJ1-5; D is uncertain. The CDR3 is made up of 15 amino acids. Germline V gives CDR1 SQVTM, CDR2 ANQGSEA. Trimming shortened V by 0 bases and J by 7 bases, and 16 bases separated the two germline ends. This CDR3 is CSVEDSERERQPQHF. CDR3 bases: TGCAGCGTTGAAGATTCGGAAAGAGAGAGACAGCCCCAGCATTTT.

Many counts were recorded for this clonotype. This chain uses TRBV5-1 with TRBJ2-3; tentative D call: TRBD1 (6 bases). V lost 6 bases, J lost 1 base, and 12 bases lay in between. The length of the CDR3 is 14 residues. CDR1 is SGHRS and CDR2 is YFSETQ in the germline V gene. In DNA, the CDR3 is TGCGCCAGCACTCTGGGGGCCCGCACAGATACGCAGTATTTT. Protein product: CASTLGARTDTQYF.

This clonotype has ten or more counts. V usage is TRBV7-2 and J usage is TRBJ2-7, with D unresolved. Trimming took 1 base from V and 7 from J, leaving 20 bases between them. The CDR3 is made up of 16 amino acids. Germline CDR1 is SGHTA and CDR2 is FQGNSA. DNA of the CDR3: TGTGCCAGCAGCTTAGGTGCAGGCTACTCCATGGGGGAGCAGTACTTC. This gives the protein CASSLGAGYSMGEQYF.

In its sample, this clonotype was seen many times. The chain links TRBV5-1 to TRBJ1-1, with a possible D match to TRBD1 (5 bases). Germline lookup yields CDR1 SGHRS and CDR2 YFSETQ. This CDR3 has 14 residues. V was shortened by 4 bases and J by 0 bases, with 10 bases between the two germline ends. The CDR3 nucleotides are TGCGCCAGCAGCCAAGGGGCCATGAACACTGAAGCTTTCTTT. It translates to CASSQGAMNTEAFF. Full variable domain (missing parts from reference TRBV5-1 and TRBJ1-1): KAGVTQTPRYLIKTRGQQVTLSCSPISGHRSVSWYQQTPGQGLQFLFEYFSETQRNKGNFPGRFSGRQFSNSRSEMNVSTLELGDSALYLCASSQGAMNTEAFFGQGTRLTVV.

This clonotype was seen at least ten times. V gene TRBV25-1 combines with J gene TRBJ1-1; D is possibly TRBD1 (6 bases). Germline V gene data show CDR1 as MGHDK and CDR2 as SYGVNS. V gave up 3 bases and J gave up 11 bases, with 10 bases separating them. The CDR3 extends over 11 amino acids. In DNA, the CDR3 is TGTGCCAGCAGTGACGGGGGCGACGCTTTCTTT. It codes for CASSDGGDAFF.

In its sample, this clonotype was seen many times. The chain has TRBV10-3 and TRBJ2-1; TRBD2 is a possible D gene (6 bases). Trimming shortened V by 3 bases and J by 0 bases, and 30 bases separated the two germline ends. Per germline, CDR1 ENHRY and CDR2 SYGVKD. The CDR3 extends over 22 amino acids. The CDR3 coding sequence is TGTGCCATCAGTGACTCAGAACTAACGAGGGGCGGGGCCCCTAGCTCCTACAATGAGCAGTTCTTC. Its protein product is CAISDSELTRGGAPSSYNEQFF.

At least ten counts were recorded for this clonotype. The rearrangement uses TRBV20-1 and TRBJ2-3; 11 bases line up with TRBD2. CDR1 is DFQATT and CDR2 is SNEGSKA in the germline V gene (reference sequence). The CDR3 sequence is 18 residues long. The trim removed 6 bases at V and 4 bases at J, leaving 18 bases unmatched. The CDR3 region has the DNA TGCAGTGCCCCAAGTATAGCGGGGGGGCCAGGTGTACCAGATACGCAGTATTTT. This gives the protein CSAPSIAGGPGVPDTQYF.

The sample holds many counts of this clonotype. The rearrangement uses TRBV20-1 and TRBJ1-1; possible D gene TRBD1, 6 bases. In germline, CDR1 is DFQATT, CDR2 SNEGSKA (reference sequence). CDR3 length: 13 residues. V was clipped by 5 bases and J by 1 base, with 11 bases between them. CDR3 sequence: CSASVTGNTEAFF. The CDR3 coding sequence is TGCAGTGCTTCCGTGACAGGGAACACTGAAGCTTTCTTT.

This clonotype was counted ten times or more. The chain carries TRBV10-3 and TRBJ2-7; 7 bases match TRBD1. This CDR3 spans 17 amino acids. After removal of 0 bases from V and 4 bases from J, the junction contained 12 bases not matched to a gene. CDR1 and CDR2 from the germline V gene are ENHRY and SYGVKD. The CDR3 DNA sequence: TGTGCCATCAGTGAGTCGAAGCTCGGACAGGTAGGATACGAGCAGTACTTC. Its translation is CAISESKLGQVGYEQYF.

At least ten counts were recorded for this clonotype. V and J are TRBV7-3 and TRBJ2-1; D remains unclear. The V end was cut by 2 bases, the J end by 5 bases, with 16 bases between. CDR1 is SGHTA, CDR2 FQGTGA, per germline. This CDR3 contains 16 residues. The CDR3 loop reads CASSLSPSGVHNEQFF. The CDR3 region has the DNA TGTGCCAGCAGCTTATCCCCCAGTGGGGTGCACAATGAGCAGTTCTTC.

The table lists this clonotype with a few counts. This may be a read error: a much more frequent sequence differs by one nucleotide. This chain links TRBV9 with TRBJ1-5; D not resolved. CDR1 SGDLS and CDR2 YYNGEE come from the germline V gene. The CDR3 spans 14 residues. The CDR3 loop reads CASSDGRSNQPQNF. The DNA for the CDR3 is TGTGCCAGCAGCGACGGACGAAGCAATCAGCCCCAGAATTTT.

This clonotype came up many times. J is TRBJ2-1 and V is TRBV20-1, with 14 bases that match TRBD2. V was clipped by 5 bases and J by 0 bases; unmatched bases: 6. The CDR3 is 17 amino acids. Per the germline V gene, CDR1 is DFQATT and CDR2 is SNEGSKA (reference sequence). The CDR3 sequence: CSAETSGGVSSYNEQFF. The CDR3 coding sequence is TGCAGTGCTGAGACTAGCGGGGGGGTCAGCTCCTACAATGAGCAGTTCTTC.